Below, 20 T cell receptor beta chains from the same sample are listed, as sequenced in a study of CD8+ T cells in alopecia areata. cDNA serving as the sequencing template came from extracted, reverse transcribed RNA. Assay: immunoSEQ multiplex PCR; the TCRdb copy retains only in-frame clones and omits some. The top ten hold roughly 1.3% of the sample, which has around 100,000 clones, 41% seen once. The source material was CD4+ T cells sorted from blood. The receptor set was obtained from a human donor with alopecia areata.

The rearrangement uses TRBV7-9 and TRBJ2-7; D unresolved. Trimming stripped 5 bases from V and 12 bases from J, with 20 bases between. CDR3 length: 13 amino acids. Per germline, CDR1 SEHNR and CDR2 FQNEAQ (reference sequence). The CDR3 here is CASSPDGISPPYF. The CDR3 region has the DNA TGTGCCAGCAGCCCGGACGGTATATCCCCACCGTACTTC.

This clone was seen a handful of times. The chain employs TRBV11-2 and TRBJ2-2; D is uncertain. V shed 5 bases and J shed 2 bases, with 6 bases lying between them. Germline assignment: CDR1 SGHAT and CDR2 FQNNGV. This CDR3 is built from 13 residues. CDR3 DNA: TGTGCCAGCAGCACCTCTAACACCGGGGAGCTGTTTTTT. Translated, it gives CASSTSNTGELFF.

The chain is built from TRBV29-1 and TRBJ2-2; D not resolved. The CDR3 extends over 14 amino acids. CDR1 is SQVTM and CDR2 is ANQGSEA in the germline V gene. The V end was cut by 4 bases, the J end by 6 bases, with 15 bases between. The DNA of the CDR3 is TGCAGCGTTGCTAGTCAGGCTAACGCCGGGGAGCTGTTTTTT. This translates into CSVASQANAGELFF.

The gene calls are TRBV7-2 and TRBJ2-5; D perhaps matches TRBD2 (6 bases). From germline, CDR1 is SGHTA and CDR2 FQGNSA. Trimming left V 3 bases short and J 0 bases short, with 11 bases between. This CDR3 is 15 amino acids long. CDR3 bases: TGTGCCAGCAGCTTTCGACGGGGGAACCAAGAGACCCAGTACTTC. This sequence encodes CASSFRRGNQETQYF.

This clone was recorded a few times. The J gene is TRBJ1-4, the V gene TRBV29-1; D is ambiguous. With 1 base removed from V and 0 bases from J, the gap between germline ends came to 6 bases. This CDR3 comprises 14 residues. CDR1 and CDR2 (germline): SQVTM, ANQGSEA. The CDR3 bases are TGCAGCGTTGAAGGGGGTGCAACTAATGAAAAACTGTTTTTT. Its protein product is CSVEGGATNEKLFF.

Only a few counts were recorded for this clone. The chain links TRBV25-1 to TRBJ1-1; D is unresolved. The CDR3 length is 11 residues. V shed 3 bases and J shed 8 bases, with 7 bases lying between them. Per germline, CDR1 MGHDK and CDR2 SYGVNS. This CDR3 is CASSDSLEAFF. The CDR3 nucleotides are TGTGCCAGCAGTGATTCTCTAGAAGCTTTCTTT.

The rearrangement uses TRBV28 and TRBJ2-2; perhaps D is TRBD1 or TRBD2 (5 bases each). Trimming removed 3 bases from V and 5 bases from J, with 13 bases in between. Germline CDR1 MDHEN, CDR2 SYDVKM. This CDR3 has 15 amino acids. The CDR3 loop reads CASSFVGVRTGELFF. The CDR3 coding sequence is TGTGCCAGCAGTTTCGTGGGGGTGAGGACCGGGGAGCTGTTTTTT. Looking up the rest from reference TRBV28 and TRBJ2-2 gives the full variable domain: DVKVTQSSRYLVKRTGEKVFLECVQDMDHENMFWYRQDPGLGLRLIYFSYDVKMKEKGDIPEGYSVSREKKERFSLILESASTNQTSMYLCASSFVGVRTGELFFGEGSRLTVL.

The CDR3 DNA reads TGTGCCTGGAGTGTATCGGACTACGAGCAGTACTTC. This encodes CAWSVSDYEQYF. V is TRBV30 and J is TRBJ2-7, with unresolved D. Trimming took off 0 bases at V and 3 bases at J, with 6 bases between the two ends. The length of the CDR3 is 12 residues. In germline, CDR1 is GTSNPN, CDR2 SVGIG (reference sequence).

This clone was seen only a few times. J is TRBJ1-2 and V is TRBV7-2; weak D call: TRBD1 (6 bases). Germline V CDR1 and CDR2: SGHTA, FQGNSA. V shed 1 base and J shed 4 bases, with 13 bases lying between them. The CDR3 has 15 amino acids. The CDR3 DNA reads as TGTGCCAGCAGCTTAGGACAGGCGAGGCTCTATGGCTACACCTTC. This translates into CASSLGQARLYGYTF.

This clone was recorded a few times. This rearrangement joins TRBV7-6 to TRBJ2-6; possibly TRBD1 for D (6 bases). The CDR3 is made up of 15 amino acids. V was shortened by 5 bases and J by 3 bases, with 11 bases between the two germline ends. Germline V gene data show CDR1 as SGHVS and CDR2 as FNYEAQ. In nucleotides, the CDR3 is TGTGCCAGCAGCCCAGGACAGTTTGGGGCCAACGTCCTGACTTTC. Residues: CASSPGQFGANVLTF.

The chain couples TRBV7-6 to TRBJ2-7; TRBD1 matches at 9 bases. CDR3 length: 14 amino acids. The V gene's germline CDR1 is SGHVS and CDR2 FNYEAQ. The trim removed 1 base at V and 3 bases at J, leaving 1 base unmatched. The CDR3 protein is CASSLGGQGYEQYF. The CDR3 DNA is TGTGCCAGCAGCTTAGGGGGACAGGGCTACGAGCAGTACTTC.

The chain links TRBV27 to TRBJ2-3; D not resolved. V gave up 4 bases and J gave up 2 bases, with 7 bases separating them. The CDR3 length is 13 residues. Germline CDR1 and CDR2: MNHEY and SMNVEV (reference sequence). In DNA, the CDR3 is TGTGCCAGCAGTTGGGTAGCCACAGATACGCAGTATTTT. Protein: CASSWVATDTQYF.

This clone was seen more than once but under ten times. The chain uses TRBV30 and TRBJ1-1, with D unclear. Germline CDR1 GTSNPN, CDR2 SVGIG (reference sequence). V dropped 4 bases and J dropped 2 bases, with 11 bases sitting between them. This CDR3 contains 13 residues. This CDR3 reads CAWTPRVNTEAFF. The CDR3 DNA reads TGTGCCTGGACACCTAGGGTTAACACTGAAGCTTTCTTT.

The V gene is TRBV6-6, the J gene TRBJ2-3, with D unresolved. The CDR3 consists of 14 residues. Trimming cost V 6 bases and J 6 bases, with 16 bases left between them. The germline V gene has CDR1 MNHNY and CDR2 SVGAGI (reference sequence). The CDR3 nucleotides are TGTGCCAGCAGCCTCCGTTTACGCTCCGATACGCAGTATTTT. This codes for CASSLRLRSDTQYF.

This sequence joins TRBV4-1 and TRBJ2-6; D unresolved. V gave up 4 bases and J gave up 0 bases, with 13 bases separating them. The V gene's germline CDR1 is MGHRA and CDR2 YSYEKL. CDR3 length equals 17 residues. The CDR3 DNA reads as TGCGCCAGCAGCCCGAGTGCAGGCAACTCTGGGGCCAACGTCCTGACTTTC. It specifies CASSPSAGNSGANVLTF.

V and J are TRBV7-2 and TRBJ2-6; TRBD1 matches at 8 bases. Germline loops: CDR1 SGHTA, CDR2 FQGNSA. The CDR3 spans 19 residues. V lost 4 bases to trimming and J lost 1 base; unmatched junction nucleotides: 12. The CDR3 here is CASSSNGQGRSSGANVLTF. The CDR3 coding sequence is TGTGCCAGCAGCTCTAATGGACAGGGAAGGAGTTCTGGGGCCAACGTCCTGACTTTC.

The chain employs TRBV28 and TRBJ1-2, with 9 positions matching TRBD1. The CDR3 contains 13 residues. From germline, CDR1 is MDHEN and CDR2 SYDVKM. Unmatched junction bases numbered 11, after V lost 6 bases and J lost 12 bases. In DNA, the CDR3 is TGTGCCAGCAGGAGTCCCGGGACAGGGAAGAACACCTTC. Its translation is CASRSPGTGKNTF.

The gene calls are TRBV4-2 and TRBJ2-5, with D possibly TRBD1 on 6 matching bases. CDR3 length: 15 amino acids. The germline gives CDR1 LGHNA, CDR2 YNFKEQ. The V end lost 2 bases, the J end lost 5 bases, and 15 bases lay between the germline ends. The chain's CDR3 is CASSQRLTGKETQYF. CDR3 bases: TGTGCCAGCAGCCAAAGGTTAACAGGGAAGGAGACCCAGTACTTC.

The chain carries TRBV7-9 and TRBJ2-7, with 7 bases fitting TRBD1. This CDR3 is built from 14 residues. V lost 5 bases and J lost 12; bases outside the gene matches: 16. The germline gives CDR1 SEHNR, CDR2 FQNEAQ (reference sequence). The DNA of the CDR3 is TGTGCCAGCAGCCGTTCCACAGGGGCTGACCTTCGGTACTTC. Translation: CASSRSTGADLRYF.

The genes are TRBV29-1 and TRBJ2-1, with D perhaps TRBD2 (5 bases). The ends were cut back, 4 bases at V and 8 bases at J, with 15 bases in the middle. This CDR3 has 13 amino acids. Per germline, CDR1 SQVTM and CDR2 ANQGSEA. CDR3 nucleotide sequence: TGCAGCGTTGCGGGGTATGAGGTACATGAGCAGTTCTTC. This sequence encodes CSVAGYEVHEQFF.